The T cell receptor beta chain described here comes from a study of OX40 agonist ivuxolimab in advanced cancers. Researchers took blood at baseline, on cycle 4 day 1, and on cycle 7 day 1. Clones were sequenced by immunoSEQ multiplex PCR, and TCRdb holds only the in-frame ones, with some missing. The sample lists 100,000 or so clones, approximately 90% occurring once. Trimming shortened V by 5 bases and J by 4 bases, and 9 bases separated the two germline ends. Germline values: CDR1 SGHTA, CDR2 FQGNSA. This CDR3 spans 13 amino acids. The J gene is TRBJ2-1, the V gene TRBV7-2; D is unresolved. This sequence originates from an adult with an advanced solid tumor such as melanoma, head and neck, liver or kidney cancer. The sample here was CD4+ or CD8+ T cells sorted from blood, taken in a trial of the OX40 agonist ivuxolimab. The CDR3, as DNA: TGTGCCAGCAGCCCTCCGGGTTACAATGAGCAGTTCTTC. As protein: CASSPPGYNEQFF.